This paragraph covers one TCR beta chain sequence. Its cognate antigen has yet to be identified. No base qualities exist here, and no much larger clone lies one base off it. This entry is derived from a study of vaccination effects on CD4 cells after COVID-19 (dated 2022 in TCRdb). Concerning the study at large: Participants received two doses of either the BNT162b2 or the mRNA-1273 mRNA SARS-CoV-2 vaccine. Cultures from other donors in the study were sequenced using the Oncomine TCR Beta short-read assay on an Illumina iSeq 100. SARS-CoV-2 spike-specific CD4+ TCR repertoires from before and after mRNA vaccination were compared in COVID-19 convalescent patients and in infection-naive vaccine recipients. The full study included fewer than eleven COVID-19 convalescent patients and a handful of SARS-CoV-2-naive healthy vaccine recipients.

General conclusions and limits of the study: The study was limited by a small number of convalescent patients and lacked early post-infection timepoints. In healthy vaccine recipients, vaccine-induced clones were almost all SARS-CoV-2 mono-reactive, with only 1 of 255 being cross-reactive with common cold coronaviruses. At late post-vaccination timepoints, both infection-induced and vaccine-induced clones showed marked clonal contraction, consistent with waning T cell responses.

V is shortened by 6 bases, J by 6 bases, and the region joining them spans 16 bases. Spanning cysteine to phenylalanine, the CDR3 consists of 14 amino acids. The read is trimmed to its CDR3 DNA, 42 bases read in frame from base 1. Reading the germline V gene gives CDR1 SGHRS and CDR2 YFSETQ. The ViraFEST assay stimulated PBMC with viral peptide pools and then used TCR sequencing to identify antigen-specific CD4+ T cell clonotypes by expansion. After less than eleven days of culture, CD4+ T cells were isolated with the EasySep CD4+ T cell isolation kit. The absence of prior SARS-CoV-2 infection in healthy vaccine recipients was confirmed by negative nucleocapsid antibodies before and after vaccination. Each well held 1.5 million to 2.5 million PBMC cultured in IMDM containing about 5.4% human AB serum, around 9.3 IU/ml IL-2 and gentamicin, along with about 10 ug/ml peptides. On days 3 and 7, half of the culture medium was replaced with fresh IL-2-containing medium. Unless noted otherwise, every peptide stimulation condition was cultured in triplicate wells. Using Ficoll-Paque Plus gradient centrifugation, PBMC were separated from whole blood and then either used fresh or cryopreserved at -140C. Overlapping peptide pools spanned the spike proteins of SARS-CoV-2 and the common cold coronaviruses HCoV-NL63, HCoV-OC43 and HCoV-229E. Genomic DNA was extracted from cultured CD4+ T cells with the QIAamp micro DNA kit.

Libraries were constructed by the immunoSEQ multiplex PCR assay. DNA from the cultured, isolated CD4+ T cells was subjected to TCR beta CDR3 sequencing. On the authors' methods: The analysis removed non-productive TCR sequences, trimmed reads to the CDR3 region, and retained only CDR3s that were 7 or more amino acids long. Antigen-specific clonotypes were identified using the MANAFEST web app by comparison of expansion in peptide wells against reference cultures. To count as positive, a clone had to show expansion at FDR<0.05 compared with the reference and with all other wells, an odds ratio above 5, and a frequency above 0.1% in two replicate wells. Clonotypes significantly expanded in SARS-CoV-2 spike wells and in at least one common cold coronavirus spike condition were defined as cross-reactive. Levenshtein distance calculated with the stringdist R package was used to assess CDR3 similarity, and unrooted trees were constructed with ape in R 3.6.1. Drawn from immuneACCESS, this table holds only the in-frame rearrangements with V and J called that TCRdb kept. Clones are partly lost; checked studies trace under half to an unresolved V gene and leave the rest unexplained. That table gives V, J and clone size, and the DNA gave D and trimming. The sample table shows some 59,000 clones, and over 80% are seen once. The ten largest clones represent 2.4% of the sample.

The source is a human donor who received a COVID-19 vaccine. Rearrangement joined TRBV5-1 to TRBJ2-4; a tentative D match to TRBD2 spans 6 bases. Here the sequenced sample was CD4+ T cells from PBMCs cultured with HCoV-229E spike peptides, taken before COVID-19 vaccination. The cell subset or site label of this sample denotes: HCoV-229E spike overlapping peptide pool stimulation. Here is the DNA: TGCGCCAGCAAGGTGGAGGGGCATAGAAACATTCAGTACTTC. Its translation is CASKVEGHRNIQYF.